This is a list of T cell receptor beta chains from one sample in a study of blood T cell repertoires in COVID-19. Repertoires were generated with immunoSEQ multiplex PCR, while TCRdb's copy carries only in-frame clones and drops some. Of 180,000 or so clones in the sample, approximately 87% are singletons; the top ten hold about 18%. Sequenced material: peripheral blood. The receptor set was obtained from a person between 65 and 79 years old with COVID-19, enrolled during active disease. CDR3s include the opening cysteine and the closing phenylalanine or tryptophan. Fields, in order: J gene, V gene, CDR3 protein.

J: TRBJ1-4; V: TRBV6-5; CDR3: CASSRTNEKLFF
J: TRBJ2-6; V: TRBV3-1/TRBV3-2; CDR3: CASSRRDRGSGANVLTF
J: TRBJ1-1; V: TRBV5-6; CDR3: CASSGSFATRAIGEAFF
J: TRBJ1-5; V: TRBV23-1; CDR3: CASPRLGEGQPQHF
J: TRBJ1-1; V: TRBV10-3; CDR3: CAISYSGRENTEAFF
J: TRBJ2-1; V: TRBV16; CDR3: CASSPRGSGSLVPEQFF
J: TRBJ1-6; V: TRBV7-2; CDR3: CASSWRDRQNSPLHF
J: TRBJ1-1; V: TRBV6-5; CDR3: CASRDRAGNTEAFF
J: TRBJ2-7; V: TRBV7-2; CDR3: CASSPLGGGLYEQYF
J: TRBJ1-2; V: TRBV28; CDR3: CASSFSRNYGYTF
J: TRBJ1-5; V: TRBV12-3/TRBV12-4; CDR3: CATKQGNQPQHF
J: TRBJ1-4; V: TRBV6-5; CDR3: CASSGTGGEKLFF
J: TRBJ2-1; V: TRBV3-1/TRBV3-2; CDR3: CASSQVGTSTEQFF
J: TRBJ2-7; V: TRBV5-1; CDR3: CASSPSGSSYEQYF
J: TRBJ1-1; V: TRBV18; CDR3: CASSPRAQVNTEAFF
J: TRBJ1-5; V: TRBV18; CDR3: CASSRDSGVSNQPQHF
J: TRBJ1-3; V: TRBV27; CDR3: CASSGTGDTGNTIYF
J: TRBJ2-3; V: TRBV2; CDR3: CASSDDSFSYTDTQYF
J: TRBJ1-5; V: TRBV28; CDR3: CASKGTTGANQPQHF
J: TRBJ1-1; V: TRBV7-2; CDR3: CASSLYHRGLNTEAFF
J: TRBJ2-5; V: TRBV3-1/TRBV3-2; CDR3: CASSQMWRVETQYF
J: TRBJ2-7; V: TRBV28; CDR3: CASTWTGAAYEQYF